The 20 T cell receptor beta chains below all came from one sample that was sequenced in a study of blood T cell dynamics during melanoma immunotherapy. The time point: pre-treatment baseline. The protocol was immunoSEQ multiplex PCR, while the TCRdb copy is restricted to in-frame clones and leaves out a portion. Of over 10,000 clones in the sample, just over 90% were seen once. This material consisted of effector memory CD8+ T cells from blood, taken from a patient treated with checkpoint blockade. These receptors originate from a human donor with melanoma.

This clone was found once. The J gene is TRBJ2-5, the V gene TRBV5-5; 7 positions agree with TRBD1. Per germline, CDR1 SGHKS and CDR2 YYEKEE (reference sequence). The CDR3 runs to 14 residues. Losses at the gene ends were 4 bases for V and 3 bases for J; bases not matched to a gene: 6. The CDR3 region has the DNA TGTGCCAGCAGCCCGGGACAGAACGAAGAGACCCAGTACTTC. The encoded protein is CASSPGQNEETQYF. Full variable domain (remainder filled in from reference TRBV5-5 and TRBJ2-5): DAGVTQSPTHLIKTRGQQVTLRCSPISGHKSVSWYQQVLGQGPQFIFQYYEKEERGRGNFPDRFSARQFPNYSSELNVNALLLGDSALYLCASSPGQNEETQYFGPGTRLLVL.

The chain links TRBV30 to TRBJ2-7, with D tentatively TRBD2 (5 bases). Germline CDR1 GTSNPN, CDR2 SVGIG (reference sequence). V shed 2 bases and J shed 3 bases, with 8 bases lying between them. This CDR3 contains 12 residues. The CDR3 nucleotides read TGTGCCTGGAGTCAAGACTACTACGAGCAGTACTTC. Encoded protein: CAWSQDYYEQYF.

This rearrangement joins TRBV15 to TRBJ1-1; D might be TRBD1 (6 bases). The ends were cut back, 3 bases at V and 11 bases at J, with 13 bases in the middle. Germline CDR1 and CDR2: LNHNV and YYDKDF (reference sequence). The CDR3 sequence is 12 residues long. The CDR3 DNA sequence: TGTGCCACCAGCAGGGTGGGGGCGGAGGCTTTCTTT. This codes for CATSRVGAEAFF.

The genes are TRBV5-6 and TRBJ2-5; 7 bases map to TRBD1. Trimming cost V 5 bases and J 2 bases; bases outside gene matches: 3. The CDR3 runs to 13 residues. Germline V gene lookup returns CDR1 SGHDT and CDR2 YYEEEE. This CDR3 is CASRQQGQETQYF. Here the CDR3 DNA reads TGTGCCAGCAGACAACAGGGGCAAGAGACCCAGTACTTC.

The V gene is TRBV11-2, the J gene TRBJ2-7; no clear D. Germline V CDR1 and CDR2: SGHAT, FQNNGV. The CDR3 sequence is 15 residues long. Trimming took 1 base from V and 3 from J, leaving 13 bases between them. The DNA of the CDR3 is TGTGCCAGCAGCTTAGGTAGGGATATTAACTACGAGCAGTACTTC. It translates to CASSLGRDINYEQYF.

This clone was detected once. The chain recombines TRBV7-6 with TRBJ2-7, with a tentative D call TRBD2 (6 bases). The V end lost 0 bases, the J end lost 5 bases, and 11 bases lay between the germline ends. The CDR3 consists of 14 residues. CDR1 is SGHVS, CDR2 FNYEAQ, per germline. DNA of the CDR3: TGTGCCAGCAGCTTAGCGGGAGGAAATGACGAGCAGTACTTC. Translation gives CASSLAGGNDEQYF.

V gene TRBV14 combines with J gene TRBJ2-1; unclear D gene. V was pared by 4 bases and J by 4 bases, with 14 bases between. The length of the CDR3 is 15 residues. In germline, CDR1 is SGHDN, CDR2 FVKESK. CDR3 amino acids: CASSPLVGSYNEQFF. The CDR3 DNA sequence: TGTGCCAGCAGCCCTCTAGTCGGGTCTTACAATGAGCAGTTCTTC.

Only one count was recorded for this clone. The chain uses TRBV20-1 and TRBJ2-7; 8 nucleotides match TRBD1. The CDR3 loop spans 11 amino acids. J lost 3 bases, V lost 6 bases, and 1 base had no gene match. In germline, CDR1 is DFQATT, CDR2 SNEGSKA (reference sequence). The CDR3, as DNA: TGCAGTGCCGACAGGGGCTACGAGCAGTACTTC. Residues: CSADRGYEQYF.

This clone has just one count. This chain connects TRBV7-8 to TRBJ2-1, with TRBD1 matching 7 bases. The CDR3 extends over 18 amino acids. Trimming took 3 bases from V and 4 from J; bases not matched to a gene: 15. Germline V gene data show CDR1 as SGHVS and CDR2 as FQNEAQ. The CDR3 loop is CASSFSGVRGLEYNEQFF. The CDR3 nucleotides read TGTGCCAGCAGCTTTAGTGGTGTGAGGGGGCTAGAATACAATGAGCAGTTCTTC.

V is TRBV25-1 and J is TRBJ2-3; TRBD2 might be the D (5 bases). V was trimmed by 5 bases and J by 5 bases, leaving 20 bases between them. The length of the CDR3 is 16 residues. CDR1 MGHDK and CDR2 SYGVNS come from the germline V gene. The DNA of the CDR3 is TGTGCCAGCAGTCCCCTCCGGGATCACATTTTAGATACGCAGTATTTT. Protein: CASSPLRDHILDTQYF.

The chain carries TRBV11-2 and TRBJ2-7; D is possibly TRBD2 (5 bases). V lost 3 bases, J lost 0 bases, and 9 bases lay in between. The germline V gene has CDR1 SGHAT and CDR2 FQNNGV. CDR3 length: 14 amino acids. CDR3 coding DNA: TGTGCCAGCAGCTTGAGGGAGTTCTCCTACGAGCAGTACTTC. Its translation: CASSLREFSYEQYF.

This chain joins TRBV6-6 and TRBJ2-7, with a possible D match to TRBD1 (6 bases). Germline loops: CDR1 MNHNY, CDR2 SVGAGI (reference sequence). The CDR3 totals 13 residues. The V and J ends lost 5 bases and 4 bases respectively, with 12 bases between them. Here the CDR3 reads CASSPGTYYEQYF. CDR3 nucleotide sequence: TGTGCCAGCAGTCCGGGGACATATTACGAGCAGTACTTC.

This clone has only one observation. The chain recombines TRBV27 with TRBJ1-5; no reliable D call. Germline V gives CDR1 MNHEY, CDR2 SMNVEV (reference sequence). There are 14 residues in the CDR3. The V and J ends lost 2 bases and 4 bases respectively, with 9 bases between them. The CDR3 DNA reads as TGTGCCAGCAGTTTAGTCGGTTATAATCAGCCCCAGCATTTT. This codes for CASSLVGYNQPQHF.

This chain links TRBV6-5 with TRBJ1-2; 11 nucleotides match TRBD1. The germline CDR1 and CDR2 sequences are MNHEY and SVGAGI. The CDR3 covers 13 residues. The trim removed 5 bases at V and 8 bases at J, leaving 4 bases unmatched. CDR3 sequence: CASSKGQGVGYTF. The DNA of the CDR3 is TGTGCCAGCAGTAAGGGACAGGGGGTCGGCTACACCTTC.

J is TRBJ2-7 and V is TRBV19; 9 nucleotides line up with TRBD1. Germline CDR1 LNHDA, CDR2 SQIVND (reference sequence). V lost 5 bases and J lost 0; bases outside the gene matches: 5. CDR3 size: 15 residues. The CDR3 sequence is CASSPRQGDSYEQYF. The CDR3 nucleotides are TGTGCCAGTAGTCCGCGACAGGGGGACTCCTACGAGCAGTACTTC.

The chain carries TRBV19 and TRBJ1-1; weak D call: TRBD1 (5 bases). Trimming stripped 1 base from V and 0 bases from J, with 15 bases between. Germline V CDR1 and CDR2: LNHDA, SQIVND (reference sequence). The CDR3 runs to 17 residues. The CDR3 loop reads CASSIGLPGRLNTEAFF. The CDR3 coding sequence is TGTGCCAGTAGTATAGGCCTACCGGGACGTTTGAACACTGAAGCTTTCTTT. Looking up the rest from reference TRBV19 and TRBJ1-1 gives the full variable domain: DGGITQSPKYLFRKEGQNVTLSCEQNLNHDAMYWYRQDPGQGLRLIYYSQIVNDFQKGDIAEGYSVSREKKESFPLTVTSAQKNPTAFYLCASSIGLPGRLNTEAFFGQGTRLTVV.

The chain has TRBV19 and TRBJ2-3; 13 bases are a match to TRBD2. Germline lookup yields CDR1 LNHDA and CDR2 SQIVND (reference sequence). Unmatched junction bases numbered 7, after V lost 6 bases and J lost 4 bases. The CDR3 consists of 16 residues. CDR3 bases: TGTGCCAGTAGCCCGACTAGCGGGAGGATTGCAGATACGCAGTATTTT. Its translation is CASSPTSGRIADTQYF.

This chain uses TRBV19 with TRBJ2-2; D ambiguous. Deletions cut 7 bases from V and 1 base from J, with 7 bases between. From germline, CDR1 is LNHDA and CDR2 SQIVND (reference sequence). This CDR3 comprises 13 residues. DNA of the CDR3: TGTGCCAGTACCCCAGGGAACACCGGGGAGCTGTTTTTT. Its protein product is CASTPGNTGELFF.

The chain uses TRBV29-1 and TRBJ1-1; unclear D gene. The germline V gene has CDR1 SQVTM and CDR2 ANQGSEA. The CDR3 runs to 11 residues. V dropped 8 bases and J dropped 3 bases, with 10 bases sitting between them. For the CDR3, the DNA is TGCAGCTTCGTATTGGACACTGAAGCTTTCTTT. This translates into CSFVLDTEAFF.

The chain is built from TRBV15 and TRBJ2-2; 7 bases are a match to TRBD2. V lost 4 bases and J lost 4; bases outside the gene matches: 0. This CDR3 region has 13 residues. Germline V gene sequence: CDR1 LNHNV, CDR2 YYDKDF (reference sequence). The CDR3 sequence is CATSIAGTGELFF. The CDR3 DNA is TGTGCCACCAGCATAGCGGGCACCGGGGAGCTGTTTTTT.